Below, 7 T cell receptor beta chains from the same sample are listed, as sequenced in a study of T cell changes during pregnancy in multiple sclerosis. TCRdb keeps only in-frame clones here, not all; method: immunoSEQ multiplex PCR. The data contain approximately 70,000 clones, 90% to 95% of them singletons. Sample: peripheral blood, taken in the third trimester of pregnancy. The receptors stem from a female donor in good health, enrolled as a control in a pregnancy study.

The chain recombines TRBV12-5 with TRBJ1-5; D is unresolved. Germline V gene lookup returns CDR1 LGHNT and CDR2 FRNRAP. With 6 bases removed from V and 3 bases from J, the gap between germline ends came to 6 bases. The CDR3 contains 12 residues. The CDR3 DNA reads as TGTGCTAGTGGGAGCTCCAATCAGCCCCAGCATTTT. It specifies CASGSSNQPQHF.

The V gene is TRBV15, the J gene TRBJ1-4; D unclear. Germline V gives CDR1 LNHNV, CDR2 YYDKDF (reference sequence). The CDR3 is made up of 13 amino acids. V was trimmed by 4 bases and J by 5 bases, leaving 8 bases between them. CDR3 nucleotide sequence: TGTGCCACCAGCACTGTCCTGAATGAAAAACTGTTTTTT. Residues: CATSTVLNEKLFF.

The chain couples TRBV5-1 to TRBJ1-4, with 8 bases aligning to TRBD1. Germline CDR1 is SGHRS and CDR2 is YFSETQ. V lost 4 bases, J lost 8 bases, and 4 bases stayed unmatched. This CDR3 comprises 13 residues. The CDR3 spells CASSEDREEKLFF. In DNA form, the CDR3 reads TGCGCCAGCAGCGAGGACAGGGAAGAAAAACTGTTTTTT.

This chain uses TRBV10-2 with TRBJ2-7; possible D gene TRBD2, 6 bases. The length of the CDR3 is 14 residues. Germline V CDR1 and CDR2: WSHSY, SAAADI. Trimming removed 3 bases from V and 3 bases from J, with 12 bases in between. CDR3 sequence: CASSEGGTHYEQYF. DNA for the CDR3: TGCGCCAGCAGTGAAGGCGGGACCCACTACGAGCAGTACTTC.

The gene calls are TRBV7-9 and TRBJ2-1; TRBD2 matches at 12 bases. Looked up from germline, CDR1 is SEHNR and CDR2 is FQNEAQ (reference sequence). The CDR3 spans 19 residues. Losses at the gene ends were 0 bases for V and 5 bases for J; bases not matched to a gene: 11. CDR3 loop: CASSLAGTSGQRPHNEQFF. The CDR3 DNA is TGTGCCAGCAGCTTAGCTGGGACTAGCGGGCAGCGCCCCCACAATGAGCAGTTCTTC.

The CDR3 sequence: CASSLAIGQGAHGYTF. CDR3 in DNA: TGTGCCAGCAGCTTAGCTATCGGACAGGGGGCACATGGCTACACCTTC. J is TRBJ1-2 and V is TRBV7-9; 11 bases agree with TRBD1. The CDR3 is 16 amino acids. The germline gives CDR1 SEHNR, CDR2 FQNEAQ (reference sequence). The V gene end was trimmed by 0 bases and the J gene end by 6 bases; junction bases not matched to a gene: 6.

The V and J genes are TRBV4-3 and TRBJ1-6; possible D gene TRBD1, 5 bases. Trimming cost V 1 base and J 13 bases, with 14 bases left between them. The V gene's germline CDR1 is LGHNA and CDR2 YSLEER. This CDR3 comprises 14 residues. The CDR3 reads CASSQGDSYSPLHF. CDR3 DNA: TGCGCCAGCAGCCAAGGAGACAGCTACTCCCCCCTCCACTTT.